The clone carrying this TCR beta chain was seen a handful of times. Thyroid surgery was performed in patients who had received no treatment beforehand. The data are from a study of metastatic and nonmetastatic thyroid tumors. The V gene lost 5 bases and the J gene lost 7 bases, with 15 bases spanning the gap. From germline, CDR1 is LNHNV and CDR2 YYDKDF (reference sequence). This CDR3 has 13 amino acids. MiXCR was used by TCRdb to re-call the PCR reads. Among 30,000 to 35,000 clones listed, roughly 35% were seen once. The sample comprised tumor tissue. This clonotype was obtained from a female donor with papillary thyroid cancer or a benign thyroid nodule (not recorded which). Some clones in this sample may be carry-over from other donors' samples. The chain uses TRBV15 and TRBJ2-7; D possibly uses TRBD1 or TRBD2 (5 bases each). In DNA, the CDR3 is TGTGCCACCAGCCCGACTCCGGGACGGGAGCAGTACTTC. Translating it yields CATSPTPGREQYF.